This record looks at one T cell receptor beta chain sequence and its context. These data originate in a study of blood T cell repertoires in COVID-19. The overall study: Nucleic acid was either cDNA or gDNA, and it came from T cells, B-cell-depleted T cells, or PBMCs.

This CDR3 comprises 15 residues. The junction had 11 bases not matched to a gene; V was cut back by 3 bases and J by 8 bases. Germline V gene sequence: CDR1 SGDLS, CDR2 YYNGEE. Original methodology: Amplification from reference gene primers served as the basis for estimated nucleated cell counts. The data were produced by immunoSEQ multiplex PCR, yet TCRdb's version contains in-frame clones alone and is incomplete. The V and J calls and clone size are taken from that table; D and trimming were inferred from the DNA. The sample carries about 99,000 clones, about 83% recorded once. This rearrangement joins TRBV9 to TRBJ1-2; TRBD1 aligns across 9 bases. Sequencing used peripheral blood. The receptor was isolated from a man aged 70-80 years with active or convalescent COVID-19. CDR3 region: CASSAAGTGTKGYTF. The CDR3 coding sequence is TGTGCCAGCAGCGCAGCCGGGACAGGGACGAAGGGCTACACCTTC.